This TCR beta chain was observed in a study of lymphopenia after photon versus proton radiotherapy. The assay was immunoSEQ multiplex PCR, and TCRdb's table has in-frame clones only and misses some. The table shows roughly 29,000 clones, with roughly 90% occurring only once. The ends lost 2 bases at V and 7 bases at J; junction bases unmatched: 7. The germline gives CDR1 PRHDT, CDR2 FYEKMQ (reference sequence). The CDR3 is made up of 15 amino acids. V is TRBV13 and J is TRBJ1-1; TRBD1 matches 10 bases. This TCR was sampled from a woman aged 60-75 years with cholangiocarcinoma. Some clones in this sample may be carry-over from other donors' samples. The sequenced sample was peripheral blood, obtained from a patient treated with proton-based radiotherapy. The CDR3 DNA follows: TGTGCCAGCAGCTTATACCGGGACAGGGGACGTGAAGCTTTCTTT. This gives the protein CASSLYRDRGREAFF.